Listed below are T cell receptor beta chains from one sample, sequenced in a study of blood T cell repertoires in COVID-19. TCRdb's copy holds only in-frame clones and misses some; the assay was immunoSEQ multiplex PCR. Of about 87,000 clones in the sample, about four fifths are singletons; the top ten hold about 2%. The source material was peripheral blood. All receptors derive from a woman aged 65 to 85 with acute or convalescent COVID-19. Each CDR3 is given with its conserved first and last residue. D genes are given only for firm matches. Part of the rows lack a size; the others show once, few, many or a class for expanded clones.

abundance: -
j_gene: TRBJ2-2
d_gene: TRBD1
v_gene: TRBV19
CDR3aa: CASRGTGGAVGELFF
CDR3nt: TGTGCCAGTAGAGGGACAGGGGGCGCAGTCGGGGAGCTGTTTTTT

abundance: -
j_gene: TRBJ2-7
d_gene: -
v_gene: TRBV5-1
CDR3aa: CASSSPGGTTNHEQYF
CDR3nt: TGCGCCAGCAGCTCCCCCGGGGGGACAACCAACCACGAGCAGTACTTC

abundance: few
j_gene: TRBJ2-5
d_gene: -
v_gene: TRBV5-1
CDR3aa: CASSPGGQETQYF
CDR3nt: TGCGCCAGCAGCCCGGGCGGGCAAGAGACCCAGTACTTC

abundance: once
j_gene: TRBJ1-5
d_gene: -
v_gene: TRBV6-4
CDR3aa: CASSPGLGRPQHF
CDR3nt: TGTGCCAGCAGTCCCGGACTAGGCAGGCCCCAGCATTTT

abundance: -
j_gene: TRBJ1-6
d_gene: TRBD1
v_gene: TRBV7-8
CDR3aa: CASSLDRPGTGSPLHF
CDR3nt: TGTGCCAGCAGCTTAGACCGTCCCGGGACAGGTTCACCCCTCCACTTT

abundance: once
j_gene: TRBJ1-2
d_gene: TRBD1
v_gene: TRBV10-3
CDR3aa: CAISESETGYGYGYTF
CDR3nt: TGTGCCATCAGTGAGTCAGAGACAGGGTATGGGTATGGCTACACCTTC

abundance: -
j_gene: TRBJ1-5
d_gene: TRBD1
v_gene: TRBV5-1
CDR3aa: CASSVGGSSNQPQHF
CDR3nt: TGCGCCAGCAGTGTAGGGGGCTCTAGCAATCAGCCCCAGCATTTT

abundance: -
j_gene: TRBJ1-2
d_gene: TRBD1
v_gene: TRBV19
CDR3aa: CASISDRGDLYGYTF
CDR3nt: TGTGCCAGTATCTCGGACAGGGGGGACCTCTATGGCTACACCTTC

abundance: -
j_gene: TRBJ1-2
d_gene: -
v_gene: TRBV19
CDR3aa: CASSSTQAYGYTF
CDR3nt: TGTGCCAGTAGTTCAACCCAGGCCTATGGCTACACCTTC

abundance: -
j_gene: TRBJ1-5
d_gene: TRBD1
v_gene: TRBV7-9
CDR3aa: CASSLSPGGDQPQHF
CDR3nt: TGTGCCAGCAGCTTATCCCCAGGGGGAGATCAGCCCCAGCATTTT

abundance: few
j_gene: TRBJ1-4
d_gene: -
v_gene: TRBV28
CDR3aa: CASSLVGLQDEKLFF
CDR3nt: TGTGCCAGCAGTTTAGTTGGGCTGCAGGATGAAAAACTGTTTTTT

abundance: -
j_gene: TRBJ2-5
d_gene: -
v_gene: TRBV24-1
CDR3aa: CATSMEGRALETQYF
CDR3nt: TGTGCCACCAGCATGGAGGGACGGGCGTTGGAGACCCAGTACTTC

abundance: -
j_gene: TRBJ1-1
d_gene: -
v_gene: TRBV27
CDR3aa: CASRVYHGNPEAFF
CDR3nt: TGTGCCAGCAGAGTTTACCACGGGAATCCTGAAGCTTTCTTT

abundance: -
j_gene: TRBJ1-2
d_gene: TRBD1
v_gene: TRBV5-1
CDR3aa: CASSRGPVNGDGYTF
CDR3nt: TGCGCCAGCAGCAGGGGGCCTGTGAATGGGGATGGCTACACCTTC

abundance: -
j_gene: TRBJ2-1
d_gene: TRBD1
v_gene: TRBV10-1
CDR3aa: CASSEPGQDNEQFF
CDR3nt: TGCGCCAGCAGTGAGCCGGGACAGGACAATGAGCAGTTCTTC

abundance: -
j_gene: TRBJ2-3
d_gene: -
v_gene: TRBV15
CDR3aa: CATSRDGLASDTQYF
CDR3nt: TGTGCCACCAGCAGAGATGGCCTAGCCTCAGATACGCAGTATTTT

abundance: -
j_gene: TRBJ2-2
d_gene: TRBD2
v_gene: TRBV11-3
CDR3aa: CASSAGGASSTGELFF
CDR3nt: TGTGCCAGCAGCGCCGGGGGGGCCTCGAGCACCGGGGAGCTGTTTTTT

abundance: few
j_gene: TRBJ1-1
d_gene: -
v_gene: TRBV5-1
CDR3aa: CASSARERTTEAFF
CDR3nt: TGCGCCAGCAGCGCCCGGGAGAGGACCACTGAAGCTTTCTTT

abundance: -
j_gene: TRBJ2-5
d_gene: TRBD2
v_gene: TRBV7-9
CDR3aa: CASSLIGTSQGETQYF
CDR3nt: TGTGCCAGCAGCTTAATCGGGACTAGTCAGGGGGAGACCCAGTACTTC

abundance: -
j_gene: TRBJ2-7
d_gene: -
v_gene: TRBV11-3
CDR3aa: CASSLDQGSPQYF
CDR3nt: TGTGCCAGCAGCTTAGATCAGGGCAGCCCACAGTACTTC

abundance: once
j_gene: TRBJ1-2
d_gene: TRBD1
v_gene: TRBV7-9
CDR3aa: CASSSDRGGYTF
CDR3nt: TGTGCCAGCAGCTCCGACAGGGGGGGCTACACCTTC

abundance: few
j_gene: TRBJ2-2
d_gene: -
v_gene: TRBV9
CDR3aa: CASSVGGANTGELFF
CDR3nt: TGTGCCAGCAGCGTAGGGGGCGCGAACACCGGGGAGCTGTTTTTT

abundance: -
j_gene: TRBJ2-1
d_gene: TRBD1
v_gene: TRBV2
CDR3aa: CASSGQLDDEQFF
CDR3nt: TGTGCCAGTTCGGGACAGTTGGACGATGAGCAGTTCTTC

abundance: -
j_gene: TRBJ1-1
d_gene: -
v_gene: TRBV6-4
CDR3aa: CASSELLGQGEAFF
CDR3nt: TGTGCCAGCAGTGAGTTGCTAGGGCAGGGTGAAGCTTTCTTT

abundance: -
j_gene: TRBJ2-7
d_gene: TRBD2
v_gene: TRBV12-5
CDR3aa: CASGQGTSGTYEQYF
CDR3nt: TGTGCTAGTGGCCAAGGGACTAGCGGGACCTACGAGCAGTACTTC

abundance: -
j_gene: TRBJ2-6
d_gene: -
v_gene: TRBV27
CDR3aa: CASSFGRAGANVLTF
CDR3nt: TGTGCCAGCAGTTTCGGCAGGGCTGGGGCCAACGTCCTGACTTTC

abundance: -
j_gene: TRBJ1-5
d_gene: TRBD1
v_gene: TRBV18
CDR3aa: CASSTGGGQPQHF
CDR3nt: TGTGCCAGCTCCACAGGGGGCGGTCAGCCCCAGCATTTT

abundance: -
j_gene: TRBJ2-6
d_gene: -
v_gene: TRBV7-3
CDR3aa: CASAWASGAGANVLTF
CDR3nt: TGTGCCAGCGCTTGGGCCTCAGGGGCTGGGGCCAACGTCCTGACTTTC

abundance: -
j_gene: TRBJ2-2
d_gene: -
v_gene: TRBV11-2
CDR3aa: CASSLGHRTNTGELFF
CDR3nt: TGTGCCAGCAGCTTAGGACACAGAACGAACACCGGGGAGCTGTTTTTT

abundance: -
j_gene: TRBJ1-6
d_gene: -
v_gene: TRBV18
CDR3aa: CASSLTDSYYNSPLHF
CDR3nt: TGTGCCAGCTCACTCACGGACAGCTACTATAATTCACCCCTCCACTTT

abundance: -
j_gene: TRBJ2-7
d_gene: -
v_gene: TRBV6-5
CDR3aa: CASSWTIRSSYEQYF
CDR3nt: TGTGCCAGCAGTTGGACTATCCGCAGCTCCTACGAGCAGTACTTC

abundance: few
j_gene: TRBJ2-1
d_gene: -
v_gene: TRBV9
CDR3aa: CASSVGLSVDNEQFF
CDR3nt: TGTGCCAGCAGCGTTGGGCTTAGCGTGGATAATGAGCAGTTCTTC